Each of the 4 T cell receptor beta chains below was sequenced from the same sample in a study of cytomegalovirus exposure and HLA in healthy donors. Primers for the PCR totalled 60 Vbeta and 13 Jbeta. TCRdb's table, derived via immunoSEQ multiplex PCR, lists solely in-frame clones and lacks some. This sample has 110,000 to 150,000 clones, with 60% to 80% found just once. The specimen sequenced was PBMCs. These receptors were taken from a woman in her thirties in good health and CMV-seronegative.

This chain connects TRBV27 to TRBJ2-2, with TRBD1 identical over 7 bases. V lost 5 bases to trimming and J lost 1 base; unmatched junction nucleotides: 4. This CDR3 region has 15 residues. Germline V gene lookup returns CDR1 MNHEY and CDR2 SMNVEV (reference sequence). CDR3 region: CASSANRGNTGELFF. The CDR3 DNA sequence: TGTGCCAGCAGTGCCAACAGGGGGAACACCGGGGAGCTGTTTTTT.

The genes are TRBV7-2 and TRBJ2-7; the D gene is possibly TRBD2 (6 bases). Germline CDR1 and CDR2: SGHTA and FQGNSA. This CDR3 contains 14 residues. Trimming removed 5 bases at V and 5 bases at J, with 16 bases between. The CDR3 sequence is CASSLGREAHEQYF. CDR3 DNA sequence: TGTGCCAGCAGCCTCGGGAGAGAGGCACACGAGCAGTACTTC.

The gene calls are TRBV2 and TRBJ1-3; D perhaps matches TRBD1 (6 bases). The CDR3 covers 13 residues. Germline CDR1 is SNHLY and CDR2 is FYNNEI. V was pared by 1 base and J by 8 bases, with 9 bases between. DNA of the CDR3: TGTGCCAGCAGTGAAGTCGGGGGGCACACCATATATTTT. The encoded protein is CASSEVGGHTIYF. Together with reference TRBV2 and TRBJ1-3, the CDR3 gives the full variable domain: EPEVTQTPSHQVTQMGQEVILRCVPISNHLYFYWYRQILGQKVEFLVSFYNNEISEKSEIFDDQFSVERPDGSNFTLKIRSTKLEDSAMYFCASSEVGGHTIYFGEGSWLTVV.

This chain joins TRBV12-5 and TRBJ2-1, with unresolved D. Trimming took 2 bases from V and 5 from J, leaving 10 bases between them. The CDR3 consists of 14 residues. CDR1 and CDR2 from the germline V gene are LGHNT and FRNRAP. CDR3 in DNA: TGTGCTAGTGGTTTGATTCCAGATAACAATGAGCAGTTCTTC. Amino acid sequence: CASGLIPDNNEQFF. Together with reference TRBV12-5 and TRBJ2-1, the CDR3 gives the full variable domain: DARVTQTPRHKVTEMGQEVTMRCQPILGHNTVFWYRQTMMQGLELLAYFRNRAPLDDSGMPKDRFSAEMPDATLATLKIQPSEPRDSAVYFCASGLIPDNNEQFFGPGTRLTVL.